In this sample, the clone carrying this TCR beta chain turned up a few times. Its antigen is still unknown. The sample comes from a study of beta chain features in type 1 diabetes. Study-wide results and limits: A moderate, significant TCRB CDR3 shortening appeared in type 1 diabetes across four CD4+ subsets. TCRB rearrangement may or may not be influenced by HLA type; here this remained unresolved. Patients with type 1 diabetes showed fewer VDJ junction insertions and more deletions.

Expressed TCRB transcripts were sequenced after all isolated RNA was converted to cDNA. Sequenced by immunoSEQ multiplex PCR; TCRdb stores in-frame clones only, minus some. The sample has some 270,000 clones; roughly 10% are singletons. V gave up 4 bases and J gave up 3 bases; unmatched junction bases: 10. The CDR3 has 16 amino acids. Germline CDR1 is MNHEY and CDR2 is SVGAGI. The sequence was obtained from a man aged 25-45 years with type 1 diabetes. The sample was naive CD4+ T cells from blood. This sequence joins TRBV6-5 and TRBJ2-7, with 9 bases fitting TRBD1. CDR3 in amino acids: CASSLRGGQGNYEQYF. In DNA form, the CDR3 reads TGTGCCAGCAGTTTGAGAGGCGGACAGGGGAACTACGAGCAGTACTTC.